The present TCR beta chain was sequenced within a study of cytomegalovirus exposure and HLA in healthy donors. The V end lost 5 bases, the J end lost 1 base, and 13 bases lay between the germline ends. Germline V gene data show CDR1 as SGHRS and CDR2 as YFSETQ. The CDR3 loop spans 15 amino acids. Primers included in the PCR were 60 Vbeta and 13 Jbeta primers. Profiling relied on immunoSEQ multiplex PCR, and the TCRdb table lists in-frame clones only, not all of them. Counted here are about 110,000 clones, roughly 80% occurring once; the ten biggest clones make up 3% to 4%. For this clone: What it binds is unknown.

Overall study findings and caveats: Rates of TCR association differed by HLA locus in a later analysis, with DRB1 highest and HLA-C lowest.

This receptor was taken from a man aged 55 to 70 in good health and CMV-seronegative. The rearrangement links TRBV5-1 to TRBJ2-1, with D perhaps matching TRBD1 (5 bases). The sequencing sample was made of PBMCs. The CDR3 bases are TGCGCCAGCAGTTCTCAGGGTGATTCCTACAATGAGCAGTTCTTC. It yields the protein CASSSQGDSYNEQFF.